The source of this T cell receptor beta chain is a study of cytomegalovirus exposure and HLA in healthy donors. Turning to the study itself: Of a few hundred genotyped donors, around 76% clustered with self-reported Caucasian donors.

At collection, donors were nominally healthy, but unrecorded immune exposures were probable. Germline trimming cut 6 bases from V and 3 bases from J; bases unmatched to any gene: 3. The CDR3 loop spans 13 amino acids. Germline V gives CDR1 MDHEN, CDR2 SYDVKM. PCR involved 60 Vbeta and 13 Jbeta primers. Libraries were prepared by immunoSEQ multiplex PCR; TCRdb keeps only in-frame clonotypes and omits some of them. Among 50,000 or so clones listed, 77% were seen once. The receptor's source is a female donor in good health and CMV-seronegative. Material for sequencing was PBMCs. The rearrangement uses TRBV28 and TRBJ1-2; 8 bases are shared with TRBD1. CDR3 region: CASSLDRDYGYTF. CDR3 coding DNA: TGTGCCAGCAGCCTGGACAGGGACTATGGCTACACCTTC.